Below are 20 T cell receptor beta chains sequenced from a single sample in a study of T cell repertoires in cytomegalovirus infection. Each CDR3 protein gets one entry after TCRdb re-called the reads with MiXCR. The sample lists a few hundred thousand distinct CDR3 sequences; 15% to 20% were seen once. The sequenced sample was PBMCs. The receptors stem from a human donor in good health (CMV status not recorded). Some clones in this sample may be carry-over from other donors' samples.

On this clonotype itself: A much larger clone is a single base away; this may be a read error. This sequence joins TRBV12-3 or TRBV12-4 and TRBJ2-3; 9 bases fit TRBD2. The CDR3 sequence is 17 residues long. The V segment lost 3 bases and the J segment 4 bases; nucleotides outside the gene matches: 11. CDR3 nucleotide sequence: TGTGCCAGCAGTTTCTGGCGGGGGGGCCCGAGCCCAGATACGCAGTATTTT. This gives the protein CASSFWRGGPSPDTQYF.

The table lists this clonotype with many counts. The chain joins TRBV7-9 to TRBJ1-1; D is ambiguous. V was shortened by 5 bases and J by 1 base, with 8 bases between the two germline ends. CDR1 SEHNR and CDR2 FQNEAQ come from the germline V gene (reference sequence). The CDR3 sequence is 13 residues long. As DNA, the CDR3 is TGTGCCAGCAGCCGGGTATGGAACACTGAAGCTTTCTTT. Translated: CASSRVWNTEAFF. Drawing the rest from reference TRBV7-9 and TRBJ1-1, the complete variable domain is DTGVSQNPRHKITKRGQNVTFRCDPISEHNRLYWYRQTLGQGPEFLTYFQNEAQLEKSRLLSDRFSAERPKGSFSTLEIQRTEQGDSAMYLCASSRVWNTEAFFGQGTRLTVV.

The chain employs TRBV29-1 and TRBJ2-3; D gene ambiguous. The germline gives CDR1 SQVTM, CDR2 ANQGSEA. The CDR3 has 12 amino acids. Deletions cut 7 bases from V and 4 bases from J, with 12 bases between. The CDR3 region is CSALISADTQYF. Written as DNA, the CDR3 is TGCAGCGCCCTCATATCCGCAGATACGCAGTATTTT.

CDR3 DNA sequence: TGTGCCAGCAGTGACTCGAATTCACCCCTCCACTTT. Its protein is CASSDSNSPLHF. The chain joins TRBV12-3 or TRBV12-4 to TRBJ1-6; D gene ambiguous. The CDR3 is 12 residues long. With 5 bases removed from V and 7 bases from J, the gap between germline ends came to 6 bases.

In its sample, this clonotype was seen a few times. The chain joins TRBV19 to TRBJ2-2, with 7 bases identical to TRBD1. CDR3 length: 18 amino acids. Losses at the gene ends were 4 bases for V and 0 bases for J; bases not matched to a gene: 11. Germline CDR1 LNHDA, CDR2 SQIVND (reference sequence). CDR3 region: CASSKQDRRFSNTGELFF. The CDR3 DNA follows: TGTGCCAGTAGTAAACAGGACAGGCGATTTTCGAACACCGGGGAGCTGTTTTTT. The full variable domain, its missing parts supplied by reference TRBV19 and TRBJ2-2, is DGGITQSPKYLFRKEGQNVTLSCEQNLNHDAMYWYRQDPGQGLRLIYYSQIVNDFQKGDIAEGYSVSREKKESFPLTVTSAQKNPTAFYLCASSKQDRRFSNTGELFFGEGSRLTVL.

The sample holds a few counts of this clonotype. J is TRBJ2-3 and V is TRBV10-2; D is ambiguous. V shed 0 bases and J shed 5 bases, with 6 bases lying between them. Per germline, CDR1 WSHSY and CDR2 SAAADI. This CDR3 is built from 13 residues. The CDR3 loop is CASSESLGDTQYF. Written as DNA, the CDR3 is TGCGCCAGCAGTGAGTCCCTAGGAGATACGCAGTATTTT.

The CDR3 loop is CASSLVISGANVLTF. The CDR3 region has the DNA TGCGCCAGCAGCTTGGTTATCTCTGGGGCCAACGTCCTGACTTTC. The chain is built from TRBV5-1 and TRBJ2-6; D gene ambiguous. The CDR3 has 15 amino acids. In germline, CDR1 is SGHRS, CDR2 YFSETQ. Trimming stripped 0 bases from V and 0 bases from J, with 4 bases between.

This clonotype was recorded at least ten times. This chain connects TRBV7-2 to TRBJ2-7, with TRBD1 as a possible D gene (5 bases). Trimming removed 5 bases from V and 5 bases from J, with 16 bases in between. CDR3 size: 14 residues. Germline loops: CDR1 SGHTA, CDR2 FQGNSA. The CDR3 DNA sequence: TGTGCCAGCAGCCCCCGGCAGGGTAGTGACGAGCAGTACTTC. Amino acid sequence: CASSPRQGSDEQYF.

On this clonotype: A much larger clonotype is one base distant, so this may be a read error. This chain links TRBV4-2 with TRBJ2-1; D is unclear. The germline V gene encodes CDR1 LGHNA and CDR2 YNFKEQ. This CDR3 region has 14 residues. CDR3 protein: CASNQDKAYNEQFF. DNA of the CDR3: TGTGCCAGCAACCAAGATAAGGCCTACAATGAGCAGTTCTTC.

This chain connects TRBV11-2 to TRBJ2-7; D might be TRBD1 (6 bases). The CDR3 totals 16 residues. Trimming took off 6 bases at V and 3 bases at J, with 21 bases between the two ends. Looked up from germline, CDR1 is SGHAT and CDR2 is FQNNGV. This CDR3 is CASRPVGGRGYYEQYF. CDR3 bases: TGTGCCAGCAGACCAGTCGGTGGCAGGGGCTACTACGAGCAGTACTTC.

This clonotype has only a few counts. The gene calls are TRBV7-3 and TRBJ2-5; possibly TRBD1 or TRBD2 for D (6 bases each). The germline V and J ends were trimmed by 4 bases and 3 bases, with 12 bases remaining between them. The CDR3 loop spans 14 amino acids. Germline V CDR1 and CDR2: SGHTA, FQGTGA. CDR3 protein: CASSSPGGEETQYF. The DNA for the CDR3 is TGTGCCAGCAGCTCCCCCGGGGGCGAAGAGACCCAGTACTTC.

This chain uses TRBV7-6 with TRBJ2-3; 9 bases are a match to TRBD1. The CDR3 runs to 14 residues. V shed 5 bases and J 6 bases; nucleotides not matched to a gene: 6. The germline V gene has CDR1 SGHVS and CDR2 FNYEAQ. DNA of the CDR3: TGTGCCAGCAGCCGTTGGACAGGGGAGGATACGCAGTATTTT. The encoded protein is CASSRWTGEDTQYF.

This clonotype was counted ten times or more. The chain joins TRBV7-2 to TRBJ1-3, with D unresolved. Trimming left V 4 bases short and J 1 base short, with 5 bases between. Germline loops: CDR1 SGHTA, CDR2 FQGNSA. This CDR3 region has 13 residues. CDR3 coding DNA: TGTGCCAGCAGCTCGGAGTCTGGAAACACCATATATTTT. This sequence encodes CASSSESGNTIYF.

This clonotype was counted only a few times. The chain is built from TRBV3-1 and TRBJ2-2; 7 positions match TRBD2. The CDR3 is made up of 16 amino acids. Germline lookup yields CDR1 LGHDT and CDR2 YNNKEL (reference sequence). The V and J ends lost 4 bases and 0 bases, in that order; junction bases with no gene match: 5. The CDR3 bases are TGTGCCAGCAGCCCACCCGGGACTACGAACACCGGGGAGCTGTTTTTT. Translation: CASSPPGTTNTGELFF.

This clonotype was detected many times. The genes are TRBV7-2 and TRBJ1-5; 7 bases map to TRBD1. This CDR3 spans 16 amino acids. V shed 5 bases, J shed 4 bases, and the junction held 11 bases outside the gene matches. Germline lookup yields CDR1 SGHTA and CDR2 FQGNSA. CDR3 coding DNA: TGTGCCAGCAGCCCGCATCCAAGGACAGGAAATCAGCCCCAGCATTTT. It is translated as CASSPHPRTGNQPQHF.

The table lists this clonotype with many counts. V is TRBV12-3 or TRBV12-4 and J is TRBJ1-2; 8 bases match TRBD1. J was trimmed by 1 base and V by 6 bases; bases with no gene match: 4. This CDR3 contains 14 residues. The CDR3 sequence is CASSQDRVNYGYTF. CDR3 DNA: TGTGCCAGCAGCCAGGACAGGGTTAACTATGGCTACACCTTC.

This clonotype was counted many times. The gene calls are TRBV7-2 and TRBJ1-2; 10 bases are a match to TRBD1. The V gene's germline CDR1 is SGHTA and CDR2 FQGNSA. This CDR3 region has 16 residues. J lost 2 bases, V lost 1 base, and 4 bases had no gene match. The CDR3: CASSLGQGALNYGYTF. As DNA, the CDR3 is TGTGCCAGCAGCTTAGGACAGGGGGCCTTAAACTATGGCTACACCTTC.

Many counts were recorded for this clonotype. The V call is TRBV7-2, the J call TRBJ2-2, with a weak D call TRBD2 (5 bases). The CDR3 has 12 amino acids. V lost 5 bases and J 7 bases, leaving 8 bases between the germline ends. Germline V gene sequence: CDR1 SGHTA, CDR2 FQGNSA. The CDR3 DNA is TGTGCCAGCAGCCGTACTAGCGGGGAGCTGTTTTTT. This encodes CASSRTSGELFF.

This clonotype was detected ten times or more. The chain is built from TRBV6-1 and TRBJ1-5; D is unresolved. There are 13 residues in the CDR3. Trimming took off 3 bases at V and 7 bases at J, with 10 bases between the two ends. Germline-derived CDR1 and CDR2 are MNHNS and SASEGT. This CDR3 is CASSDTGDQPQHF. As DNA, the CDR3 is TGTGCCAGCAGTGATACGGGTGACCAGCCCCAGCATTTT.

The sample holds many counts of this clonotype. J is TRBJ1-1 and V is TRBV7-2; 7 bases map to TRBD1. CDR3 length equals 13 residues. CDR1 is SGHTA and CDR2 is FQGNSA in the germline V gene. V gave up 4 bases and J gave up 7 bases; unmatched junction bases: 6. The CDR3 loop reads CASSYRQGDEAFF. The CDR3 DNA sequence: TGTGCCAGCAGCTACCGACAGGGTGATGAAGCTTTCTTT.